The 26 T cell receptor beta chains presented below share a single source sample, sequenced in a study of somatic mutations in cytotoxic T cells in rheumatoid arthritis. TCRdb's table, derived via immunoSEQ multiplex PCR, lists solely in-frame clones and lacks some. The table records around 15,000 clones, about 72% of them present only once. Sequencing used CD8+ T cells sorted from blood. Receptors were obtained from an adult with rheumatoid arthritis.

This rearrangement joins TRBV15 to TRBJ2-1; D could derive from TRBD1 or TRBD2 (5 bases each). V lost 4 bases to trimming and J lost 5 bases, with 12 bases between them. The germline V gene encodes CDR1 LNHNV and CDR2 YYDKDF (reference sequence). This CDR3 is 14 amino acids long. CDR3 amino acids: CATSTRDGNNEQFF. The DNA for the CDR3 is TGTGCCACCAGCACCCGGGACGGTAACAATGAGCAGTTCTTC.

This chain connects TRBV4-3 to TRBJ1-1; no clear D. The CDR3 length is 16 residues. The germline V gene encodes CDR1 LGHNA and CDR2 YSLEER. Trimming stripped 0 bases from V and 0 bases from J, with 11 bases between. For the CDR3, the DNA is TGCGCCAGCAGCCAAGAAGAGAGACCATTGAACACTGAAGCTTTCTTT. It yields the protein CASSQEERPLNTEAFF.

The chain uses TRBV28 and TRBJ1-2, with 8 positions matching TRBD1. With V trimmed by 6 bases and J by 5 bases, 8 bases remained unmatched. This CDR3 has 14 residues. CDR1 is MDHEN and CDR2 is SYDVKM in the germline V gene. The CDR3 is CASSQRTGWYGYTF. The CDR3 DNA follows: TGTGCCAGCAGCCAACGGACAGGGTGGTATGGCTACACCTTC.

V is TRBV15 and J is TRBJ1-4; the D is unclear. There are 15 residues in the CDR3. Trimming pared 3 bases from V and 7 bases from J, leaving 15 bases between. Germline loops: CDR1 LNHNV, CDR2 YYDKDF (reference sequence). CDR3 loop: CATSSRRLGREKLFF. Written as DNA, the CDR3 is TGTGCCACCAGCAGTCGTCGACTTGGGCGTGAAAAACTGTTTTTT.

V usage is TRBV28 and J usage is TRBJ2-2; D ambiguous. The CDR3 sequence is 14 residues long. Germline V gene data show CDR1 as MDHEN and CDR2 as SYDVKM. Trimming stripped 7 bases from V and 7 bases from J, with 16 bases between. CDR3 region: CASNPRLRVGELFF. The CDR3 coding sequence is TGTGCCAGCAATCCTAGGCTAAGGGTCGGGGAGCTGTTTTTT.

This clone was picked up a small number of times. V is TRBV2 and J is TRBJ2-7; D is undetermined. The ends were cut back, 4 bases at V and 3 bases at J, with 7 bases in the middle. The CDR3 runs to 12 residues. Germline loops: CDR1 SNHLY, CDR2 FYNNEI. CDR3 protein: CASSAIDYEQYF. CDR3 nucleotide sequence: TGTGCCAGCAGTGCTATTGACTACGAGCAGTACTTC.

The rearrangement uses TRBV7-9 and TRBJ2-1; 10 positions agree with TRBD2. From germline, CDR1 is SEHNR and CDR2 FQNEAQ (reference sequence). CDR3 length equals 15 residues. With V trimmed by 5 bases and J by 3 bases, 4 bases remained unmatched. The CDR3 here is CASSRLAGDYNEQFF. CDR3 DNA sequence: TGTGCCAGCAGCCGACTAGCGGGTGACTACAATGAGCAGTTCTTC.

This rearrangement joins TRBV7-6 to TRBJ2-5; D might be TRBD1 or TRBD2, each matching 6 bases. Germline assignment: CDR1 SGHVS and CDR2 FNYEAQ. This CDR3 region has 15 residues. V lost 1 base and J 4 bases, leaving 13 bases between the germline ends. The CDR3 DNA follows: TGTGCCAGCAGCTTAGGATCCGGGGGCAGAGAGACCCAGTACTTC. Its protein product is CASSLGSGGRETQYF.

The table lists this clone with a few counts. The V and J genes are TRBV14 and TRBJ2-5; D possibly matches TRBD1 or TRBD2 (5 bases each). Looked up from germline, CDR1 is SGHDN and CDR2 is FVKESK. The length of the CDR3 is 14 residues. V lost 8 bases and J 0 bases, leaving 13 bases between the germline ends. CDR3 DNA sequence: TGTGCCAGCTCCCGTGAGGGGTACCAAGAGACCCAGTACTTC. Protein sequence: CASSREGYQETQYF.

The J gene is TRBJ1-5, the V gene TRBV28; 8 nucleotides agree with TRBD1. Germline V CDR1 and CDR2: MDHEN, SYDVKM. J lost 3 bases, V lost 11 bases, and 3 bases had no gene match. There are 12 residues in the CDR3. For the CDR3, the DNA is TGTGCCTGGGGACAGGACAATCAGCCCCAGCATTTT. Encoded protein: CAWGQDNQPQHF.

This clone was observed a single time. The chain combines TRBV9 with TRBJ2-3; possible D gene TRBD1, 5 bases. Germline loops: CDR1 SGDLS, CDR2 YYNGEE. The CDR3 loop spans 15 amino acids. With 0 bases removed from V and 0 bases from J, the gap between germline ends came to 8 bases. CDR3 coding DNA: TGTGCCAGCAGCGTAGAGGCAGGGAGCACAGATACGCAGTATTTT. Its protein is CASSVEAGSTDTQYF.

This chain joins TRBV5-6 and TRBJ2-7, with 8 bases matching TRBD2. With V trimmed by 2 bases and J by 1 base, 2 bases remained unmatched. Per germline, CDR1 SGHDT and CDR2 YYEEEE. The CDR3 is 14 residues long. Here the CDR3 DNA reads TGTGCCAGCAGCTTTGCTAGCGGGTCCTACGAGCAGTACTTC. This encodes CASSFASGSYEQYF. Full variable domain (remainder filled in from reference TRBV5-6 and TRBJ2-7): DAGVTQSPTHLIKTRGQQVTLRCSPKSGHDTVSWYQQALGQGPQFIFQYYEEEERQRGNFPDRFSGHQFPNYSSELNVNALLLGDSALYLCASSFASGSYEQYFGPGTRLTVT.

This clone is medium-sized in the sample. The CDR3 DNA reads as TGCGCCAGCAGAACACCCGGGACAACGAACACCGGGGAGCTGTTTTTT. This encodes CASRTPGTTNTGELFF. This chain connects TRBV10-2 to TRBJ2-2; TRBD1 is a possible D gene (6 bases). Germline V gene data show CDR1 as WSHSY and CDR2 as SAAADI. The CDR3 extends over 16 amino acids. Trimming stripped 6 bases from V and 0 bases from J, with 14 bases between.

The rearrangement links TRBV9 to TRBJ2-3; D gene unclear. This CDR3 is 14 amino acids long. Trimming removed 0 bases from V and 4 bases from J, with 9 bases in between. Germline V CDR1 and CDR2: SGDLS, YYNGEE. CDR3 bases: TGTGCCAGCAGCGTAGGAGGAGAGGCAGATACGCAGTATTTT. Amino acid sequence: CASSVGGEADTQYF.

V usage is TRBV21-1 and J usage is TRBJ2-7; whether TRBD1, the table's D call, matches the DNA was not checked. TRBV21-1 is a documented pseudogene. The CDR3 length is 15 residues. CDR3 in amino acids: CASSKAGTGLGEQYV. The CDR3 region has the DNA TGTGCCAGCAGCAAAGCCGGGACAGGCCTGGGGGAGCAGTACGTC.

The chain employs TRBV6-6 and TRBJ2-7, with D possibly TRBD2 on 6 matching bases. CDR1 is MNHNY, CDR2 SVGAGI, per germline (reference sequence). This CDR3 has 15 residues. The germline V and J ends were trimmed by 2 bases and 3 bases, with 14 bases remaining between them. The chain's CDR3 is CASSYDGGQFYEQYV. For the CDR3, the DNA is TGTGCCAGCAGTTACGATGGAGGGCAGTTCTACGAGCAGTACGTC.

The V call is TRBV5-4, the J call TRBJ2-7, with D tentatively TRBD1 or TRBD2 (6 bases each). CDR3 length equals 13 residues. The V and J ends lost 0 bases and 3 bases respectively, with 7 bases between them. Germline V CDR1 and CDR2: SGHNT, YYREEE (reference sequence). CDR3 region: CASSLEGGYEQYF. CDR3 bases: TGTGCCAGCAGCTTGGAGGGGGGCTACGAGCAGTACTTC. The variable domain in full, with the rest retrieved from reference TRBV5-4 and TRBJ2-7, is ETGVTQSPTHLIKTRGQQVTLRCSSQSGHNTVSWYQQALGQGPQFIFQYYREEENGRGNFPPRFSGLQFPNYSSELNVNALELDDSALYLCASSLEGGYEQYFGPGTRLTVT.

The gene calls are TRBV19 and TRBJ2-3; D might be TRBD2 (5 bases). With 5 bases removed from V and 1 base from J, the gap between germline ends came to 16 bases. The CDR3 totals 16 residues. Germline V gene lookup returns CDR1 LNHDA and CDR2 SQIVND (reference sequence). CDR3 in amino acids: CASSSPPGYGTDTQYF. CDR3 DNA: TGTGCCAGTAGTTCGCCCCCGGGGTACGGCACAGATACGCAGTATTTT.

As DNA, the CDR3 is TGCGCCAGCAGCCAAGTTTTGGGGGCCTACCCCTCCTACGAGCAGTACGTC. This codes for CASSQVLGAYPSYEQYV. This sequence joins TRBV4-1 and TRBJ2-7; D might be TRBD1 (6 bases). V was trimmed by 1 base and J by 0 bases, leaving 16 bases between them. Germline V gene data show CDR1 as MGHRA and CDR2 as YSYEKL. CDR3 length: 17 residues.

With respect to this clone: The junction differs from germline at one of its ends, possibly a read error. The CDR3 DNA is TGTGCTAGCAGCGCGGGCTCTGGAAACACCATATATTTT. Residues: CASSAGSGNTIYF. This sequence joins TRBV7-7 and TRBJ1-3; unclear D gene. This CDR3 is built from 13 residues. Per germline, CDR1 SSHAT and CDR2 FNYEAQ (reference sequence).

CDR3 DNA: TGTGCCAGCAGCTGGCCGGGACAGGGGATTTCTGGAAACACCATATATTTT. Translating gives CASSWPGQGISGNTIYF. This chain connects TRBV7-2 to TRBJ1-3, with 10 nucleotides matching TRBD1. Germline assignment: CDR1 SGHTA and CDR2 FQGNSA. The CDR3 is made up of 17 amino acids. V was clipped by 4 bases and J by 1 base; unmatched bases: 7.

V gene TRBV10-1 combines with J gene TRBJ2-5, with 11 positions matching TRBD2. The junction had 0 bases not matched to a gene; V was cut back by 0 bases and J by 3 bases. The CDR3 is made up of 15 amino acids. Germline V CDR1 and CDR2: WNHNN, SYGVQD (reference sequence). In nucleotides, the CDR3 is TGCGCCAGCAGTGAGTCGACTAGCGGGGAAGAGACCCAGTACTTC. Its translation is CASSESTSGEETQYF.

The gene calls are TRBV29-1 and TRBJ1-2; 10 bases are shared with TRBD1. J lost 8 bases, V lost 4 bases, and 10 bases had no gene match. Looked up from germline, CDR1 is SQVTM and CDR2 is ANQGSEA. The CDR3 totals 14 residues. For the CDR3, the DNA is TGCAGCGTTGTCCCCCGACAGGGGGCTTGGGGCTACACCTTC. Translation gives CSVVPRQGAWGYTF.

This clone was seen once. The chain combines TRBV7-9 with TRBJ2-5; 8 nucleotides agree with TRBD2. Germline CDR1 reads SEHNR; CDR2 reads FQNEAQ (reference sequence). This CDR3 is 16 amino acids long. Unmatched junction bases numbered 6, after V lost 1 base and J lost 2 bases. The CDR3 is CASSLGGSGAQETQYF. CDR3 DNA: TGTGCCAGCAGCTTAGGTGGTAGCGGGGCGCAAGAGACCCAGTACTTC.

This clone was counted once. This rearrangement joins TRBV4-1 to TRBJ1-4; no clear D gene. V lost 4 bases and J 8 bases, leaving 17 bases between the germline ends. Germline V lookup: CDR1 MGHRA, CDR2 YSYEKL. The CDR3 is 15 residues long. In DNA, the CDR3 is TGCGCCAGCAGCCGACATGAGGTAGGGAGAGAAAAACTGTTTTTT. The encoded protein is CASSRHEVGREKLFF.

The CDR3: CASSLGGGTGADLTYGYTF. CDR3 in DNA: TGTGCCAGCAGTCTAGGCGGGGGGACAGGGGCCGACCTTACCTATGGCTACACCTTC. The chain recombines TRBV9 with TRBJ1-2, with 10 bases that match TRBD1. CDR3 size: 19 residues. Germline CDR1 SGDLS, CDR2 YYNGEE. Trimming removed 5 bases from V and 4 bases from J; junction bases left unmatched: 20.